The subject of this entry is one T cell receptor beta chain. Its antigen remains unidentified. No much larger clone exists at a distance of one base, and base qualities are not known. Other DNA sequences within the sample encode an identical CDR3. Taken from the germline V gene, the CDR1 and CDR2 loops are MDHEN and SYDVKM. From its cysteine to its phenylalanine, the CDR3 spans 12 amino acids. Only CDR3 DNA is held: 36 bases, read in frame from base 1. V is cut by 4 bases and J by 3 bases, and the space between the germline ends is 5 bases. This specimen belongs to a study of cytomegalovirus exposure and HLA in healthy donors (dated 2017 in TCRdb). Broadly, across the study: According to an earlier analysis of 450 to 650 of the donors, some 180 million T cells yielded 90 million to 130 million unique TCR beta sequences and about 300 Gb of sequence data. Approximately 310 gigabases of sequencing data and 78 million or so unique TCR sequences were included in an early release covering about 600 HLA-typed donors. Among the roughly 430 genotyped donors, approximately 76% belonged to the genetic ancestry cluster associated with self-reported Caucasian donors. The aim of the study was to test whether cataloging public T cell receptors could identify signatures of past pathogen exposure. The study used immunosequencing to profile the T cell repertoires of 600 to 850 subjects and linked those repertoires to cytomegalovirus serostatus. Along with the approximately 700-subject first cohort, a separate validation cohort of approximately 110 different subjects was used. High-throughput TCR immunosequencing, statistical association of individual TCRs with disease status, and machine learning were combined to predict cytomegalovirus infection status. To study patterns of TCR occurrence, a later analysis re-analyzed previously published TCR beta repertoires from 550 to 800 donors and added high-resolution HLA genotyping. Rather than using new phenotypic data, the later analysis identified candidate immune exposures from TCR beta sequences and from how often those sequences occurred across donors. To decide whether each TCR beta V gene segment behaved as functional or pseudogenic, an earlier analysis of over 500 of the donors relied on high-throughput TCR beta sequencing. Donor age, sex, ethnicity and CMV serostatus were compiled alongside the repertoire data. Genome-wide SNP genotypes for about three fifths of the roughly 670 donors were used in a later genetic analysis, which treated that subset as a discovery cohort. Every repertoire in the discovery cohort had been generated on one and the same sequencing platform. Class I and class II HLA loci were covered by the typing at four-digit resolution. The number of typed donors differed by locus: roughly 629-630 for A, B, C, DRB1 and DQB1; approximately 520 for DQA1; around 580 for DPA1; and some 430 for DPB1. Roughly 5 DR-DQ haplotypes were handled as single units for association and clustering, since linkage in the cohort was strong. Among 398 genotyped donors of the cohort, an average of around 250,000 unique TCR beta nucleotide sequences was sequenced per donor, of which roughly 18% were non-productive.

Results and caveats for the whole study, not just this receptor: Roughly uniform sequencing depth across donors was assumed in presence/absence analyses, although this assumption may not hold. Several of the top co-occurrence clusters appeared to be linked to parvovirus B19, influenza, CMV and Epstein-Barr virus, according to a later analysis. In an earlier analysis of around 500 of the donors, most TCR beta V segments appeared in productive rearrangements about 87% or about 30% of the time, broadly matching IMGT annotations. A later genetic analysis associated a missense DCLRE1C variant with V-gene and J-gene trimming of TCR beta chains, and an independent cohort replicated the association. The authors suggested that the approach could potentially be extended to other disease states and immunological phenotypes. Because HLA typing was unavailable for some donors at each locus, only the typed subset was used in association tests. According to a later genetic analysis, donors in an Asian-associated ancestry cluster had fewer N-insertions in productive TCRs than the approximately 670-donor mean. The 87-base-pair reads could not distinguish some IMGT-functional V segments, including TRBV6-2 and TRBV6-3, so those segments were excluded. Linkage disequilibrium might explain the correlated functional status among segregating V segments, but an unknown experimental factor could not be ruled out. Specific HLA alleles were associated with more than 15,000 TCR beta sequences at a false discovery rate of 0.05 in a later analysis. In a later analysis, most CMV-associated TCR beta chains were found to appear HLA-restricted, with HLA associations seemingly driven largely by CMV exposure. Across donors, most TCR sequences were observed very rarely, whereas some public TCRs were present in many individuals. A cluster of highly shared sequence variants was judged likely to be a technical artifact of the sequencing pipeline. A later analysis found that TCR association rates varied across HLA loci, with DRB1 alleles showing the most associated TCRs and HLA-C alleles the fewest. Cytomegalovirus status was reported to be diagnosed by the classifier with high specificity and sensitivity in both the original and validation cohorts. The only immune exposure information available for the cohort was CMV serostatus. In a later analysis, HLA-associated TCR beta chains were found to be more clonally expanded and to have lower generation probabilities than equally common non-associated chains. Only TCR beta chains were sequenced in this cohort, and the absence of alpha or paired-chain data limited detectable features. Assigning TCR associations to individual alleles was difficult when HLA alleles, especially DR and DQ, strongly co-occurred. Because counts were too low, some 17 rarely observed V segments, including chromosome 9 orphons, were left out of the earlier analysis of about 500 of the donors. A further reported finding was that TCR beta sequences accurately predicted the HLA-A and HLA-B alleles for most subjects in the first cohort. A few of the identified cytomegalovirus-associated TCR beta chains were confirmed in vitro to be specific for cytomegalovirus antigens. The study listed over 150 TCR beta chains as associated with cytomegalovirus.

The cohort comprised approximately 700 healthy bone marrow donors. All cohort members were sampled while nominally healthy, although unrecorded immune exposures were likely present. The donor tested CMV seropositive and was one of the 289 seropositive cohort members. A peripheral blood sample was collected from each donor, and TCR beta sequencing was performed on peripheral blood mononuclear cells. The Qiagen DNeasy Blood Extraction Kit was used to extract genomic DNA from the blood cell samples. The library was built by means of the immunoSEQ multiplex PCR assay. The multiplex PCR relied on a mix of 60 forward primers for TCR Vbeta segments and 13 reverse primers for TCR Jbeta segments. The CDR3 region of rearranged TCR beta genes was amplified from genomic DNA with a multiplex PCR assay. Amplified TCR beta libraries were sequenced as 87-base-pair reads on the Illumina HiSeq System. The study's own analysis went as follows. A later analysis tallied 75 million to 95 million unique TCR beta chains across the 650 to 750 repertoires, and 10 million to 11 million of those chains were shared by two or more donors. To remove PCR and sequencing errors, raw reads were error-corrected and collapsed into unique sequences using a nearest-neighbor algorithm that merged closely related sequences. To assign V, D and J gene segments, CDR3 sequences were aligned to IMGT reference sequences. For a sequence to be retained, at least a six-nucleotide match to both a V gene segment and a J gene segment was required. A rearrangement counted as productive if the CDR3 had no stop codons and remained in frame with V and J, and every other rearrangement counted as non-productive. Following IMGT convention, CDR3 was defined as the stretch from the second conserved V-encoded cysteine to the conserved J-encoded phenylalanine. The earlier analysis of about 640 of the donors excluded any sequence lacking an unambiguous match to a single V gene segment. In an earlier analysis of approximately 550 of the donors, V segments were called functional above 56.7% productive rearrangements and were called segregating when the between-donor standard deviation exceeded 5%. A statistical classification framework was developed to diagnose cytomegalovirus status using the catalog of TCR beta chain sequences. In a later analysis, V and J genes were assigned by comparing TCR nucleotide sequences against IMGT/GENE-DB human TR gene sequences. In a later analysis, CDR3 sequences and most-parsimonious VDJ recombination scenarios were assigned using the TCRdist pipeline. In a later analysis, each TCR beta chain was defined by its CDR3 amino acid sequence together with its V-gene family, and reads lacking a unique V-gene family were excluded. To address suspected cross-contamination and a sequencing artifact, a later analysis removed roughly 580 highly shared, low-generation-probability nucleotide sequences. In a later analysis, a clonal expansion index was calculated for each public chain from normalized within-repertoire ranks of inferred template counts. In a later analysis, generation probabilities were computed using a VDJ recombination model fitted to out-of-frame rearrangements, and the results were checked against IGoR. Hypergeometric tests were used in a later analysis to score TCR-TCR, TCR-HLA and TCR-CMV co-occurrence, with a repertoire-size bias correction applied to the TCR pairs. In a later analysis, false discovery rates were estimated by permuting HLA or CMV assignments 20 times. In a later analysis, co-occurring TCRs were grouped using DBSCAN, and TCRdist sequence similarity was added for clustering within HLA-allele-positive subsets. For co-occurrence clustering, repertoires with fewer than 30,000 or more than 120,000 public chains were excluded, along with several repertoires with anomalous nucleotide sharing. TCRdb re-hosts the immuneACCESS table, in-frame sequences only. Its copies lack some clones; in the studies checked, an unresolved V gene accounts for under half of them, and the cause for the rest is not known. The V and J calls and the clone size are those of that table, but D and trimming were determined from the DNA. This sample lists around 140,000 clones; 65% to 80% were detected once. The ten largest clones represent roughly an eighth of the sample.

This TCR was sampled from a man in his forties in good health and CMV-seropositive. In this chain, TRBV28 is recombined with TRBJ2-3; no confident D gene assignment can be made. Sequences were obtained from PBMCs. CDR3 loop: CASSSGTDTQYF. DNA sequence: TGTGCCAGCAGTTCCGGGACAGATACGCAGTATTTT.